One sample yielded the 20 T cell receptor beta chains listed below, sequenced in a study of shared clonotypes between healthy human individuals. Sequencing was performed with immunoSEQ multiplex PCR; in TCRdb, only in-frame clones are kept and a portion is missing. The repertoire holds about 380,000 clones, with 90% to 98% as singletons. The material sequenced was memory CD8+ T cells sorted from blood. Regarding subset: CD45RO+ cells pooled with CCR7-negative TemRA cells. Receptors originate from a man between 25 and 39 years old in good health.

The chain combines TRBV30 with TRBJ1-5; D not resolved. The V gene lost 1 base and the J gene lost 0 bases, with 13 bases spanning the gap. There are 16 residues in the CDR3. The V gene's germline CDR1 is GTSNPN and CDR2 SVGIG (reference sequence). The DNA for the CDR3 is TGTGCCTGGAGTGAAGGGAGACGCAATAGCAATCAGCCCCAGCATTTT. This gives the protein CAWSEGRRNSNQPQHF.

The chain uses TRBV10-3 and TRBJ2-7, with no clear D. From germline, CDR1 is ENHRY and CDR2 SYGVKD. This CDR3 is built from 14 residues. Trimming pared 0 bases from V and 4 bases from J, leaving 10 bases between. CDR3 nucleotide sequence: TGTGCCATCAGTGAGTCGGTGAGGATTTACGAGCAGTACTTC. Its translation: CAISESVRIYEQYF.

J is TRBJ2-3 and V is TRBV6-6; D unclear. CDR1 is MNHNY and CDR2 is SVGAGI in the germline V gene (reference sequence). The CDR3 consists of 13 residues. The V gene lost 6 bases and the J gene lost 2 bases, with 9 bases spanning the gap. CDR3 bases: TGTGCCAGCAGCTTTGACTCCACAGATACGCAGTATTTT. Amino acid sequence: CASSFDSTDTQYF.

The chain employs TRBV27 and TRBJ2-7; D is tentatively TRBD1 or TRBD2 (5 bases each). Trimming shortened V by 2 bases and J by 3 bases, and 11 bases separated the two germline ends. Germline V lookup: CDR1 MNHEY, CDR2 SMNVEV (reference sequence). CDR3 length: 14 residues. CDR3 sequence (DNA): TGTGCCAGCAGTTTAGGGACCAAGGGCTACGAGCAGTACTTC. As protein: CASSLGTKGYEQYF.

The V gene is TRBV10-3, the J gene TRBJ2-1, with 13 bases matching TRBD2. CDR1 and CDR2 from the germline V gene are ENHRY and SYGVKD. The CDR3 sequence is 14 residues long. With 6 bases clipped from V and 6 bases from J, the junction kept 2 bases outside the gene matches. CDR3 region: CAIRWTSGSNEQFF. The CDR3 DNA reads TGTGCCATCAGGTGGACTAGCGGGAGCAATGAGCAGTTCTTC.

The rearrangement uses TRBV6-5 and TRBJ1-2, with TRBD1 identical over 8 bases. The V gene end was trimmed by 5 bases and the J gene end by 5 bases; junction bases not matched to a gene: 4. The germline V gene encodes CDR1 MNHEY and CDR2 SVGAGI. The CDR3 has 13 residues. The chain's CDR3 is CASSRDRRYGYTF. Written as DNA, the CDR3 is TGTGCCAGCAGTAGGGACAGGCGTTATGGCTACACCTTC.

The genes are TRBV27 and TRBJ2-3; D is uncertain. The CDR3 loop spans 13 amino acids. V was trimmed by 3 bases and J by 1 base, leaving 5 bases between them. Per the germline V gene, CDR1 is MNHEY and CDR2 is SMNVEV (reference sequence). CDR3 loop: CASSFLGTDTQYF. For the CDR3, the DNA is TGTGCCAGCAGTTTCCTCGGCACAGATACGCAGTATTTT.

The CDR3 DNA reads TGTGCCATCTGCCGGGACTACTTTGATACGCAGTATTTT. This encodes CAICRDYFDTQYF. The rearrangement links TRBV10-3 to TRBJ2-3, with TRBD2 matching 7 bases. CDR1 is ENHRY and CDR2 is SYGVKD in the germline V gene. The CDR3 totals 13 residues. Trimming at V came to 8 bases and at J to 6 bases, leaving 8 bases not matched to a gene.

This chain uses TRBV5-1 with TRBJ2-6; D is ambiguous. The germline V gene has CDR1 SGHRS and CDR2 YFSETQ. There are 16 residues in the CDR3. V dropped 6 bases and J dropped 0 bases, with 13 bases sitting between them. For the CDR3, the DNA is TGCGCCAGCACTAGGGATCGGAGCTCTGGGGCCAACGTCCTGACTTTC. It encodes CASTRDRSSGANVLTF.

The J gene is TRBJ1-2, the V gene TRBV20-1, with D hard to call. Germline CDR1 DFQATT, CDR2 SNEGSKA (reference sequence). This CDR3 is 10 amino acids long. V was pared by 3 bases and J by 8 bases, with 7 bases between. The CDR3, as DNA: TGCAGTGCTAGTGACCGGGGCTACACCTTC. Protein product: CSASDRGYTF.

The V gene is TRBV6-4, the J gene TRBJ2-5, with D perhaps matching TRBD1 (6 bases). The CDR3 is made up of 16 amino acids. Germline V gene sequence: CDR1 MRHNA, CDR2 SNTAGT. The germline V and J ends were trimmed by 1 base and 0 bases, with 12 bases remaining between them. CDR3 protein: CASSDWDTLYQETQYF. The CDR3 DNA reads as TGTGCCAGCAGTGACTGGGACACCCTGTACCAAGAGACCCAGTACTTC.

This clone is a singleton in its sample. J is TRBJ2-7 and V is TRBV19, with D perhaps matching TRBD1 or TRBD2 (6 bases each). Per germline, CDR1 LNHDA and CDR2 SQIVND (reference sequence). The V end was cut by 4 bases, the J end by 5 bases, with 15 bases between. The CDR3 runs 14 residues. The CDR3 bases are TGTGCCAGTAGTACGGGGGCTCTTTCCAACGAGCAGTACTTC. This encodes CASSTGALSNEQYF.

The chain is built from TRBV6-6 and TRBJ2-2, with D possibly matching TRBD2 (6 bases). Germline V gene data show CDR1 as MNHNY and CDR2 as SVGAGI (reference sequence). The V end lost 5 bases, the J end lost 4 bases, and 11 bases lay between the germline ends. The CDR3 extends over 14 amino acids. The CDR3 DNA reads as TGTGCCAGCAGTGACCCTAGCGCCACCGGGGAGCTGTTTTTT. Encoded protein: CASSDPSATGELFF.

This clone turned up a few times. This rearrangement joins TRBV5-1 to TRBJ2-2; TRBD2 matches at 10 bases. Germline V gives CDR1 SGHRS, CDR2 YFSETQ. This CDR3 is 16 amino acids long. Unmatched junction bases numbered 3, after V lost 4 bases and J lost 0 bases. DNA for the CDR3: TGCGCCAGCAGCCCCAGCGGGAGGGCGAACACCGGGGAGCTGTTTTTT. This encodes CASSPSGRANTGELFF.

The chain uses TRBV29-1 and TRBJ2-7; 12 bases are a match to TRBD2. The CDR3 has 16 residues. From germline, CDR1 is SQVTM and CDR2 ANQGSEA. Trimming took 7 bases from V and 5 from J; bases not matched to a gene: 15. The CDR3 loop is CSAVDRGGLAGHEQYF. Here the CDR3 DNA reads TGCAGCGCTGTGGACAGGGGTGGACTAGCGGGACACGAGCAGTACTTC.

This chain uses TRBV18 with TRBJ2-1, with TRBD2 matching over 12 bases. The junction had 2 bases not matched to a gene; V was cut back by 4 bases and J by 4 bases. Germline CDR1 and CDR2: KGHSH and LQKENI. This CDR3 is built from 15 residues. The CDR3 DNA follows: TGTGCCAGCTCACTCGGACTAGCGGGGTACAATGAGCAGTTCTTC. It yields the protein CASSLGLAGYNEQFF. Using reference TRBV18 and TRBJ2-1 for the parts outside the CDR3, the full variable domain is NAGVMQNPRHLVRRRGQEARLRCSPMKGHSHVYWYRQLPEEGLKFMVYLQKENIIDESGMPKERFSAEFPKEGPSILRIQQVVRGDSAAYFCASSLGLAGYNEQFFGPGTRLTVL.

V is TRBV4-2 and J is TRBJ2-5; 9 nucleotides agree with TRBD1. J gave up 5 bases and V 4 bases, and 11 bases lay outside the gene matches. Germline CDR1 reads LGHNA; CDR2 reads YNFKEQ. CDR3 length: 16 residues. The DNA of the CDR3 is TGTGCCAGCAGCCTTGCTGGGACAGGGTTTCGGGAGACCCAGTACTTC. Translating gives CASSLAGTGFRETQYF.

This chain uses TRBV4-2 with TRBJ2-2, with TRBD2 identical over 8 bases. Unmatched junction bases numbered 6, after V lost 0 bases and J lost 6 bases. CDR3 length: 16 amino acids. CDR1 and CDR2 (germline): LGHNA, YNFKEQ. CDR3 coding DNA: TGTGCCAGCAGCCAAGATGGGGGACTAGTCGCCGGGGAGCTGTTTTTT. Translating gives CASSQDGGLVAGELFF.

DNA for the CDR3: TGTGCCAGCAGTTTCCACCTTAGCACAGATACGCAGTATTTT. This translates into CASSFHLSTDTQYF. The rearrangement uses TRBV28 and TRBJ2-3; no clear D. The length of the CDR3 is 14 residues. Trimming removed 3 bases from V and 0 bases from J, with 7 bases in between. Germline CDR1 is MDHEN and CDR2 is SYDVKM.

The chain uses TRBV19 and TRBJ2-2; D is unclear. Germline-derived CDR1 and CDR2 are LNHDA and SQIVND (reference sequence). The CDR3 is made up of 14 amino acids. Deletions cut 6 bases from V and 2 bases from J, with 10 bases between. In DNA, the CDR3 is TGTGCCAGTAGGCGGACCAGTAACACCGGGGAGCTGTTTTTT. Translating gives CASRRTSNTGELFF. Variable domain in full (rest from reference TRBV19 and TRBJ2-2): DGGITQSPKYLFRKEGQNVTLSCEQNLNHDAMYWYRQDPGQGLRLIYYSQIVNDFQKGDIAEGYSVSREKKESFPLTVTSAQKNPTAFYLCASRRTSNTGELFFGEGSRLTVL.